The rows below give T cell receptor beta chains drawn from one sample of a study of T cell changes during pregnancy in multiple sclerosis. TCRdb's copy holds only in-frame clones and misses some; the assay was immunoSEQ multiplex PCR. The table has tens of thousands of clones, around nine tenths seen once. Sequences were derived from CD4+ T cells from peripheral blood mononuclear cells, sampled in the second trimester of pregnancy. The receptors come from a female donor with multiple sclerosis, enrolled in a pregnancy study. Both conserved end residues are part of each CDR3. D genes are given only for firm matches. Size tells how often a clone was seen (once, few, many) or the class of an expanded clone, and some rows leave it out.

NA TRBJ2-2 TRBV7-9 TRBD2 TGTGCCAGCAGCCTAAGACTAGCGGGAGAGACCGGGGAGCTGTTTTTT CASSLRLAGETGELFF
NA TRBJ1-1 TRBV5-4 NA TGTGCCAGCAGCGCGGTAGGAACAGGGAACCGGGGTTTGAAGGCTTTCTTT CASSAVGTGNRGLKAFF
NA TRBJ2-2 TRBV6-6 TRBD2 TGTGCCAGCAGTTACAAGACTAGCGGACCTACCGGGGAGCTGTTTTTT CASSYKTSGPTGELFF
NA TRBJ1-5 TRBV7-2 NA TGTGCCAGCAGCTTAGACAGCTATCAGCCCCAGCATTTT CASSLDSYQPQHF
NA TRBJ2-7 TRBV30 NA TGTGCCTGGAGATGGCGGGGATCCTACGAGCAGTACTTC CAWRWRGSYEQYF
NA TRBJ2-7 TRBV18 NA TGTGCCAGCTCATCCGTAACGGGAGTGGGGCTCTACGAGCAGTACTTC CASSSVTGVGLYEQYF
NA TRBJ1-1 TRBV6-1 NA TGTGCCAGCAGTCAGAAACCCAACACTGAAGCTTTCTTT CASSQKPNTEAFF
NA TRBJ2-5 TRBV6-1 TRBD2 TGTGCCAGCAAGCCAGCGGGAGGTGTTCAAGAGACCCAGTACTTC CASKPAGGVQETQYF
NA TRBJ2-2 TRBV4-3 TRBD2 TGCGCCAGCAGCCAACTAGCGGGGGTGACGAACACCGGGGAGCTGTTTTTT CASSQLAGVTNTGELFF
NA TRBJ1-6 TRBV6-5 NA TGTGCCAGCAGTTACGCGGGGGCGGGGAATTCACCCCTCCACTTT CASSYAGAGNSPLHF
NA TRBJ1-6 TRBV5-6 NA TGTGCCAGCAGCCGAAGACAGGATTATTATAATTCACCCCTCCACTTT CASSRRQDYYNSPLHF
NA TRBJ1-2 TRBV5-6 NA TGTGCCAGCAGCCTAGGCAGGGCTGACTATGGCTACACCTTC CASSLGRADYGYTF
NA TRBJ2-7 TRBV7-9 NA TGTGCCAGCAGCTTAGTTTCCCCTCCCTACGAGCAGTACTTC CASSLVSPPYEQYF
NA TRBJ2-7 TRBV7-8 TRBD2 TGTGCCAGCAGCTCAGCGGGACTAGCGGGGCCTCGGGACTTC CASSSAGLAGPRDF
NA TRBJ2-7 TRBV18 TRBD1 TGTGCCAGCTCACCCGGACAGGGTCTTAAGCACTCCTACGAGCAGTACTTC CASSPGQGLKHSYEQYF
few TRBJ2-7 TRBV6-1 NA TGTGCCAGCAGTGAAGCGTACTACGAGCAGTACTTC CASSEAYYEQYF